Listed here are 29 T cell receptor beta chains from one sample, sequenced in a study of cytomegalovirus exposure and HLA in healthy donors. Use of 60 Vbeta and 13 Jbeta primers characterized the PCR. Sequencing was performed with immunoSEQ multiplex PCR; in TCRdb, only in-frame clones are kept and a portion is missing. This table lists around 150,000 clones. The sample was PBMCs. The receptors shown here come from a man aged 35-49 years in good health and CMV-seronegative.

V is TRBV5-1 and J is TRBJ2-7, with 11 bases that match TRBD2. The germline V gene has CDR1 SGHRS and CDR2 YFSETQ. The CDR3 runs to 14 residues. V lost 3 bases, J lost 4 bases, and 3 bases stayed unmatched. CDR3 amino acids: CASSYTSGGYEQYF. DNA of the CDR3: TGCGCCAGCAGCTATACTAGCGGGGGTTACGAGCAGTACTTC.

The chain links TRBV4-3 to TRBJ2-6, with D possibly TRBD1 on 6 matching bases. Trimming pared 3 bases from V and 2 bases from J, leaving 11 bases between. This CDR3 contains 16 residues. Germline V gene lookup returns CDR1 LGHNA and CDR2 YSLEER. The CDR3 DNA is TGCGCCAGCAGCCATCAACAGGGTACTGGGGCCAACGTCCTGACTTTC. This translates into CASSHQQGTGANVLTF.

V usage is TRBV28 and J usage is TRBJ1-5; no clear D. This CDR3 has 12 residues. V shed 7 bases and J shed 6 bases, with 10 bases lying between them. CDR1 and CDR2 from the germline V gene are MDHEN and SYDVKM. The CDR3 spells CASNTGSQPQHF. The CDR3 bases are TGTGCCAGCAACACGGGGAGTCAGCCCCAGCATTTT. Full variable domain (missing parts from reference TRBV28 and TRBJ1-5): DVKVTQSSRYLVKRTGEKVFLECVQDMDHENMFWYRQDPGLGLRLIYFSYDVKMKEKGDIPEGYSVSREKKERFSLILESASTNQTSMYLCASNTGSQPQHFGDGTRLSIL.

In DNA, the CDR3 is TGCGCCAGCAGCTTGTCGAGCACCGGACAGCTGGATGGCTACACCTTC. It is translated as CASSLSSTGQLDGYTF. V is TRBV5-1 and J is TRBJ1-2; D perhaps matches TRBD1 (6 bases). CDR1 is SGHRS, CDR2 YFSETQ, per germline. The CDR3 loop spans 16 amino acids. Between the trimmed V and J ends, which lost 1 base and 6 bases, there was a span of 19 bases. Filled out from reference TRBV5-1 and TRBJ1-2, the complete variable domain reads KAGVTQTPRYLIKTRGQQVTLSCSPISGHRSVSWYQQTPGQGLQFLFEYFSETQRNKGNFPGRFSGRQFSNSRSEMNVSTLELGDSALYLCASSLSSTGQLDGYTFGSGTRLTVV.

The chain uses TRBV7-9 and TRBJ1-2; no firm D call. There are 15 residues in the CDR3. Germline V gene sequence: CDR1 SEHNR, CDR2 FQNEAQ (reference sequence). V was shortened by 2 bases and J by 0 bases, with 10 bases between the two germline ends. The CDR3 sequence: CASSLKPIPNYGYTF. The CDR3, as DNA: TGTGCCAGCAGCTTAAAGCCGATTCCTAACTATGGCTACACCTTC.

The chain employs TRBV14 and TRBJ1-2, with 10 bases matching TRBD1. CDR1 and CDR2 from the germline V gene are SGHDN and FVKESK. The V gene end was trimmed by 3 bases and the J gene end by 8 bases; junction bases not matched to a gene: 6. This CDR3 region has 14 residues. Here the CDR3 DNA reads TGTGCCAGCAGCCACCCGGGACAGGGGAACGGCTACACCTTC. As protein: CASSHPGQGNGYTF. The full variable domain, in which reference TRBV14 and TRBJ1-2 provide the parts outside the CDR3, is EAGVTQFPSHSVIEKGQTVTLRCDPISGHDNLYWYRRVMGKEIKFLLHFVKESKQDESGMPNNRFLAERTGGTYSTLKVQPAELEDSGVYFCASSHPGQGNGYTFGSGTRLTVV.

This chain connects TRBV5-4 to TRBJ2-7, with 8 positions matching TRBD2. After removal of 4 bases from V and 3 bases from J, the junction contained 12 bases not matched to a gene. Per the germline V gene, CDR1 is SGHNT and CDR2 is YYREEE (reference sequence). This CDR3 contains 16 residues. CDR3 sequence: CASSTPGPREGYEQYF. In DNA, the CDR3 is TGTGCCAGCAGCACCCCCGGGCCTCGGGAGGGCTACGAGCAGTACTTC.

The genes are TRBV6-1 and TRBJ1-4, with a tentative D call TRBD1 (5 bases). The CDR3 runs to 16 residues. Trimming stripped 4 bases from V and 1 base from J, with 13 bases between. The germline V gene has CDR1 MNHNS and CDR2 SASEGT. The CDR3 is CASSVGGGKTNEKLFF. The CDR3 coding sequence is TGTGCCAGCAGTGTTGGGGGGGGGAAAACTAATGAAAAACTGTTTTTT.

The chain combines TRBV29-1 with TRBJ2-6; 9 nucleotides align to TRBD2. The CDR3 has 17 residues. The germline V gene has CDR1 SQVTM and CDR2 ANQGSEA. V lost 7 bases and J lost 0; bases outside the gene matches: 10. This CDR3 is CSARVQRGDSGANVLTF. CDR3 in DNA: TGCAGCGCCAGAGTCCAGCGGGGGGACTCTGGGGCCAACGTCCTGACTTTC.

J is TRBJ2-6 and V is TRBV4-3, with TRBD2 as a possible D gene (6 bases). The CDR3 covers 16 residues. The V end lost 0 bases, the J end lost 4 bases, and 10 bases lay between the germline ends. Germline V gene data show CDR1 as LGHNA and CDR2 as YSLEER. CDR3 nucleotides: TGCGCCAGCAGCCAAGAGGAGGGATCCGGGGCCAACGTCCTGACTTTC. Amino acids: CASSQEEGSGANVLTF.

CDR3 amino acids: CASSLTGQGDTEAFF. The DNA for the CDR3 is TGTGCCAGCAGCTTGACCGGACAGGGGGACACTGAAGCTTTCTTT. This chain connects TRBV5-6 to TRBJ1-1, with 10 nucleotides matching TRBD1. CDR3 length: 15 residues. V was clipped by 1 base and J by 3 bases; unmatched bases: 3. CDR1 SGHDT and CDR2 YYEEEE come from the germline V gene.

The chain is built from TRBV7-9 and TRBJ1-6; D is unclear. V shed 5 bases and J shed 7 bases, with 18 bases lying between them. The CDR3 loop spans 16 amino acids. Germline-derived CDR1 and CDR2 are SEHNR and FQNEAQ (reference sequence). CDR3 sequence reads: CASSPMLPGGNSPLHF. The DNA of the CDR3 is TGTGCCAGCAGCCCCATGCTTCCGGGCGGGAATTCACCCCTCCACTTT.

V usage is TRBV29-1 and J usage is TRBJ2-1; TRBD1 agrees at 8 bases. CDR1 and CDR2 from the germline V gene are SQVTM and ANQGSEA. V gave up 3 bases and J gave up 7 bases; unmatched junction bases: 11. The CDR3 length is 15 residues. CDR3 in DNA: TGCAGCGTTGATGGTGGGGACAGGCCCGCGAATGAGCAGTTCTTC. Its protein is CSVDGGDRPANEQFF.

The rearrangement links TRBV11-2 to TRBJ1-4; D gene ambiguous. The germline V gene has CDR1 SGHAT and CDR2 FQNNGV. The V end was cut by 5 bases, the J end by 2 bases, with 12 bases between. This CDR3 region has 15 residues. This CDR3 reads CASSRGVRTNEKLFF. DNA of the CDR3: TGTGCCAGCAGCCGCGGGGTCCGCACTAATGAAAAACTGTTTTTT.

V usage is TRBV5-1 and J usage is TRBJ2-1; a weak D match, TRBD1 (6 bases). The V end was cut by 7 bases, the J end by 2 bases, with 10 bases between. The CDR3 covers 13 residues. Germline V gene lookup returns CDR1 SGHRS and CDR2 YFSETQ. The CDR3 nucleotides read TGCGCCAGCGGGGACACCACCTACAATGAGCAGTTCTTC. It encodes CASGDTTYNEQFF.

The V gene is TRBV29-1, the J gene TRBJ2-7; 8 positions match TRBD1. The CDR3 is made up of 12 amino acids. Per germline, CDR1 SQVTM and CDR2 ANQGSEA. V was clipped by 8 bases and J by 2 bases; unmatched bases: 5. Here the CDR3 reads CSYRDRTYEQYF. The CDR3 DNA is TGCAGCTATAGGGACAGGACCTACGAGCAGTACTTC.

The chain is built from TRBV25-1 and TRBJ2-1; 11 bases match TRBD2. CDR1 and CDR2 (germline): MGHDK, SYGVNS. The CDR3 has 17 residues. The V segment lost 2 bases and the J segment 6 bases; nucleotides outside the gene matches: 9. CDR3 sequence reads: CASSEPRASGGSNEQFF. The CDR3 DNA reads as TGTGCCAGCAGTGAACCGCGGGCTAGCGGGGGGAGCAATGAGCAGTTCTTC.

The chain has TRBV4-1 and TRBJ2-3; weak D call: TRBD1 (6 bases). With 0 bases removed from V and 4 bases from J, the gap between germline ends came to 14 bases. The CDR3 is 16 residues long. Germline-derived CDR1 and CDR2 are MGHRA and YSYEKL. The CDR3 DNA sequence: TGCGCCAGCAGCCAAGAAGGACAGCCAAGCGCAGATACGCAGTATTTT. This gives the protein CASSQEGQPSADTQYF.

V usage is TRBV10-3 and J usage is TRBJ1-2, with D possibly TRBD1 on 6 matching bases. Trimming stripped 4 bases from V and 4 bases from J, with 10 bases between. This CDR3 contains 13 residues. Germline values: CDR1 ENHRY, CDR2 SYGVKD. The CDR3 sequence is CAISVGQSYGYTF. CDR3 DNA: TGTGCCATCAGTGTCGGACAGTCCTATGGCTACACCTTC.

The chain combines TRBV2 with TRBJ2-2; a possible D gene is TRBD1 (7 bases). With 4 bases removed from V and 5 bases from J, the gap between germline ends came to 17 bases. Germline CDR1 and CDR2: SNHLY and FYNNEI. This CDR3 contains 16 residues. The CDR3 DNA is TGTGCCAGCAGTGTTCCCGGACAGGCGGGGACCGGGGAGCTGTTTTTT. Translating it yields CASSVPGQAGTGELFF.

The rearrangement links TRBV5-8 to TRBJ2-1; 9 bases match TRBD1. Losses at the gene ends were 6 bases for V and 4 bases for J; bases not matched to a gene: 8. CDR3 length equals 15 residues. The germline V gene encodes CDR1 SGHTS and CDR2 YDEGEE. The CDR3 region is CASNFPGQGYNEQFF. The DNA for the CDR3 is TGTGCCAGCAACTTCCCGGGACAGGGATACAATGAGCAGTTCTTC. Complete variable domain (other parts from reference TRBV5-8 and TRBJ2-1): EAGVTQSPTHLIKTRGQQATLRCSPISGHTSVYWYQQALGLGLQFLLWYDEGEERNRGNFPPRFSGRQFPNYSSELNVNALELEDSALYLCASNFPGQGYNEQFFGPGTRLTVL.

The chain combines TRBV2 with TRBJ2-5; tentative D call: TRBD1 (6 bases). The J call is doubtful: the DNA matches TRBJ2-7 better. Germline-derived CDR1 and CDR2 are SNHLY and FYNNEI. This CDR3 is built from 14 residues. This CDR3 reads CASSEQGPSYEQYF. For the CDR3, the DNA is TGTGCCAGCAGTGAACAGGGGCCGTCCTACGAGCAGTACTTC.

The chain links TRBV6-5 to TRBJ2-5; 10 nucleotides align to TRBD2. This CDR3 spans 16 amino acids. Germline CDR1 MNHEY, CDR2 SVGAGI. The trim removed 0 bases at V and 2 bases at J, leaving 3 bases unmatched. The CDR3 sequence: CASSYSLAGVQETQYF. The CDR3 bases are TGTGCCAGCAGTTACTCGCTAGCGGGGGTGCAAGAGACCCAGTACTTC.

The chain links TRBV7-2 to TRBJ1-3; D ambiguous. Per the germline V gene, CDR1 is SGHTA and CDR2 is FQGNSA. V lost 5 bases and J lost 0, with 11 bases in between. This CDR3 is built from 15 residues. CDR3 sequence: CASSAVGSSGNTIYF. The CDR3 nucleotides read TGTGCCAGCAGCGCCGTAGGGAGCTCTGGAAACACCATATATTTT.

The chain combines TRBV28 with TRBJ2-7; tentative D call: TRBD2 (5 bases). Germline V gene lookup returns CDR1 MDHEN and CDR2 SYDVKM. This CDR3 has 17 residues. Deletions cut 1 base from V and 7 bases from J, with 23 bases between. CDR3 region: CASSLSAGSVGKGEQYF. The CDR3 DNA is TGTGCCAGCAGTTTATCGGCGGGCTCGGTCGGTAAGGGAGAGCAGTACTTC.

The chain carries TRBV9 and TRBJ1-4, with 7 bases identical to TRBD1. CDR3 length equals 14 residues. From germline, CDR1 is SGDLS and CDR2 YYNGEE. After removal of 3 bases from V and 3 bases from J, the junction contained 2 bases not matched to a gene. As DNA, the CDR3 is TGTGCCAGCAGCGCGACAGGGCCTAATGAAAAACTGTTTTTT. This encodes CASSATGPNEKLFF.

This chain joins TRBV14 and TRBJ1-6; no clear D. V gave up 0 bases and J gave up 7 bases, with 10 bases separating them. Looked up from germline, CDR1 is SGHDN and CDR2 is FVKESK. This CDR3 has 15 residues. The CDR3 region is CASSQEGRLNSPLHF. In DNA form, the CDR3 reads TGTGCCAGCAGCCAAGAAGGCAGGTTGAATTCACCCCTCCACTTT.

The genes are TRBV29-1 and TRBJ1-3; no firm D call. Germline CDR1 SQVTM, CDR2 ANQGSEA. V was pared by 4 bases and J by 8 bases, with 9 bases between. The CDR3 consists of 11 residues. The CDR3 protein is CSVGWGDTIYF. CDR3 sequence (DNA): TGCAGCGTTGGATGGGGAGACACCATATATTTT.

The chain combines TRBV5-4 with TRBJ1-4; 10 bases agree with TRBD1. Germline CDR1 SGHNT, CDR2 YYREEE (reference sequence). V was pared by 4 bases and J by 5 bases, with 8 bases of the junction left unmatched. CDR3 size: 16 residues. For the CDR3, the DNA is TGTGCCAGCAGCCAAAATCCGGGACAGGGGAATGAAAAACTGTTTTTT. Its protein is CASSQNPGQGNEKLFF. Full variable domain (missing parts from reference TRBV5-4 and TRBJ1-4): ETGVTQSPTHLIKTRGQQVTLRCSSQSGHNTVSWYQQALGQGPQFIFQYYREEENGRGNFPPRFSGLQFPNYSSELNVNALELDDSALYLCASSQNPGQGNEKLFFGSGTQLSVL.